Given below is one TCR beta chain in context. Its antigen remains unknown. This entry comes from a study of graft-versus-host responses after intestinal transplantation. Points from the study as a whole: Recipient marrow contained GvH clones, some of which appeared first in ileum or blood.

The authors processed graft tissue to release intraepithelial and lamina propria lymphocytes. Here immunoSEQ multiplex PCR was the method, and the copy in TCRdb shows in-frame clones only, minus some. This sample has about 22,000 clones, with about 80% found just once. Sequences were derived from ileum tissue, sampled 12 days after intestinal transplant. The TCR originated in a human patient who received an intestinal transplant, so some T cells may come from the graft donor.

The CDR3 DNA reads TGTGCCAGCAGCCAAATTCTGGGACAGGGGTGGGAGCAGTACTTC. It is translated as CASSQILGQGWEQYF. This chain joins TRBV5-4 and TRBJ2-7; the match to TRBD1 covers 10 bases. From germline, CDR1 is SGHNT and CDR2 YYREEE (reference sequence). The V segment lost 4 bases and the J segment 7 bases; nucleotides outside the gene matches: 11. This CDR3 has 15 amino acids.